This T cell receptor (beta chain) was sequenced for a study of beta chain features in type 1 diabetes. CDR1 and CDR2 (germline): SGHVS, FQNEAQ. Trimming removed 7 bases from V and 4 bases from J, with 11 bases in between. The CDR3 has 13 residues. Points on this clone: What it recognizes is unknown.

Cells sorted by CD45RO/CCR7/CD25/CD127/CD95/CD27 comprised CD4+ naive, central memory, regulatory and stem cell-like memory cells. Broader study findings: Type 1 diabetes patients had TCRB CDR3s that were shorter (moderately but significantly so) in all four CD4+ subsets. More deletions and fewer insertions at VDJ junctions were found in patients with type 1 diabetes.

The entirety of the isolated RNA underwent reverse transcription, so expressed TCRB transcripts were sequenced. About 3.7 million reads, on average, came from each naive, central memory and regulatory T cell sample. The method was immunoSEQ multiplex PCR; TCRdb's version includes in-frame clones alone and lacks a portion of them. Of 900,000 or so clones in the sample, roughly 15% are singletons; the top ten hold 0.02% to 0.025%. V is TRBV7-8 and J is TRBJ1-3; D is unclear. The specimen sequenced was naive CD4+ T cells from blood. The clonotype comes from a woman between 18 and 29 years old in good health. Here the CDR3 reads CASMPANGNTIYF. The CDR3 nucleotides are TGTGCCAGCATGCCGGCGAACGGAAACACCATATATTTT.